This record covers a single T cell receptor (beta chain). Other DNA variants within this sample encode the same CDR3. The data stem from a study of shared clonotypes between healthy human individuals. Sequenced by immunoSEQ multiplex PCR; TCRdb stores in-frame clones only, minus some. The sample shows around 2.5 million clones, 93% of them seen only once. Germline V lookup: CDR1 DFQATT, CDR2 SNEGSKA (reference sequence). V shed 3 bases and J shed 4 bases, with 6 bases lying between them. The CDR3 loop spans 11 amino acids. The genes are TRBV20-1 and TRBJ1-2; possible D gene TRBD1, 5 bases. The sequencing sample was made of naive CD4+ T cells from PBMCs. Subset reported: CD45RA+ positively selected. The sequence derives from a man aged 18 to 29 in good health. Some clones in this sample may be carry-over from other donors' samples. The CDR3 nucleotides read TGCAGTGCTAGGGGGACCTATGGCTACACCTTC. This codes for CSARGTYGYTF.